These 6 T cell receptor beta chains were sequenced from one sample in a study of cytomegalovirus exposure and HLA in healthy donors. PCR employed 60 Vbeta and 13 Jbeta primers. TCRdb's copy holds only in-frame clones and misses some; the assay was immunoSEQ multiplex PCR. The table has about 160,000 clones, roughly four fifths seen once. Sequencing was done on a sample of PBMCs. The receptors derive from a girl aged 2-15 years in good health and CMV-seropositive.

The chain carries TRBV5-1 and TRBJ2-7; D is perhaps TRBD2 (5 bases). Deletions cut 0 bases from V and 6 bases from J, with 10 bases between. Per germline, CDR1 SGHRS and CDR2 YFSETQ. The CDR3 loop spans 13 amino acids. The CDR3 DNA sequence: TGCGCCAGCAGCTTGGCCGAGGGCATCGAGCAGTACTTC. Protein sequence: CASSLAEGIEQYF.

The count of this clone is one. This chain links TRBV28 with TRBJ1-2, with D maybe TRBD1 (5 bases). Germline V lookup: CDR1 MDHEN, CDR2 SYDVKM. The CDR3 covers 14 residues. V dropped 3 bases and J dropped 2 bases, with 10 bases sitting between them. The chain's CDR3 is CASSFDRVNYGYTF. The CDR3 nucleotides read TGTGCCAGCAGTTTCGACAGAGTGAACTATGGCTACACCTTC.

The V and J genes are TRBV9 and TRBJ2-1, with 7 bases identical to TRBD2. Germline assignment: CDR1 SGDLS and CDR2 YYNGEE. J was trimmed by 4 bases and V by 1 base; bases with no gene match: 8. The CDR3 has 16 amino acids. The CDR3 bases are TGTGCCAGCAGCGTATCCTCTAGCGGCCTATACAATGAGCAGTTCTTC. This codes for CASSVSSSGLYNEQFF.

This chain's CDR3 is CASSLGDDREGAYGYTF. In DNA, the CDR3 is TGTGCCAGCAGCTTAGGGGACGACAGGGAAGGGGCCTATGGCTACACCTTC. The V call is TRBV7-9, the J call TRBJ1-2; 7 nucleotides line up with TRBD1. The CDR3 loop spans 17 amino acids. Losses at the gene ends were 1 base for V and 4 bases for J; bases not matched to a gene: 12. Germline lookup yields CDR1 SEHNR and CDR2 FQNEAQ (reference sequence).

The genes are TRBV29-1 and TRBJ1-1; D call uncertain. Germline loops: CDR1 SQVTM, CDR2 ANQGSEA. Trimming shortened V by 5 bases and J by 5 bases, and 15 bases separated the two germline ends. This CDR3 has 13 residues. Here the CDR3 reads CSVWPPLMTEAFF. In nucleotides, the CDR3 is TGCAGCGTTTGGCCCCCTCTTATGACTGAAGCTTTCTTT. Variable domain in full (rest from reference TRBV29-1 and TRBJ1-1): SAVISQKPSRDICQRGTSLTIQCQVDSQVTMMFWYRQQPGQSLTLIATANQGSEATYESGFVIDKFPISRPNLTFSTLTVSNMSPEDSSIYLCSVWPPLMTEAFFGQGTRLTVV.

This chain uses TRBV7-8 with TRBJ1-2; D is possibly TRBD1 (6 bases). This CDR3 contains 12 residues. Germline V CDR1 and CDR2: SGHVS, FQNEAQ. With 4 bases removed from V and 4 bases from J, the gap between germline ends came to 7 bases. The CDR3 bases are TGTGCCAGCAGCTCGACAGGCTATGGCTACACCTTC. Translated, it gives CASSSTGYGYTF.